Presented here are 15 T cell receptor beta chains from one specimen sequenced in a study of early stage breast cancer tumors. Libraries were prepared by immunoSEQ multiplex PCR; TCRdb keeps only in-frame clonotypes and omits some of them. The table lists about 51,000 clones, 78% of them singletons, with around 3.4% in the top ten. Sequenced input: blood. The receptors originated from a person aged 40 to 50 with breast cancer.

This chain uses TRBV7-8 with TRBJ2-1; 7 nucleotides agree with TRBD2. The germline gives CDR1 SGHVS, CDR2 FQNEAQ. With V trimmed by 3 bases and J by 2 bases, 10 bases remained unmatched. The CDR3 is 17 residues long. The CDR3 DNA is TGTGCCAGCAGCTTTGGAGCGGGGAGGGCCGCCTACAATGAGCAGTTCTTC. Amino acid sequence: CASSFGAGRAAYNEQFF.

This sequence joins TRBV10-3 and TRBJ2-3, with D perhaps TRBD2 (5 bases). Trimming shortened V by 6 bases and J by 3 bases, and 19 bases separated the two germline ends. CDR1 and CDR2 from the germline V gene are ENHRY and SYGVKD. The CDR3 extends over 16 amino acids. The CDR3: CAIRSTSDSDTDTQYF. The CDR3 DNA is TGTGCCATCAGGTCCACCTCGGACTCAGATACAGATACGCAGTATTTT.

V and J are TRBV14 and TRBJ1-2; D ambiguous. Germline V gives CDR1 SGHDN, CDR2 FVKESK. This CDR3 comprises 12 residues. V lost 1 base and J 9 bases, leaving 9 bases between the germline ends. In DNA, the CDR3 is TGTGCCAGCAGCCAAGGTACCTCACGCTACACCTTC. This gives the protein CASSQGTSRYTF.

The rearrangement links TRBV6-1 to TRBJ1-1; no definite D call. The germline CDR1 and CDR2 sequences are MNHNS and SASEGT. V lost 3 bases and J 4 bases, leaving 9 bases between the germline ends. The CDR3 has 13 amino acids. The CDR3 loop reads CASSDSLTTEAFF. Here the CDR3 DNA reads TGTGCCAGCAGTGACTCCCTGACCACTGAAGCTTTCTTT.

This chain connects TRBV7-8 to TRBJ2-7; perhaps TRBD2 as D (5 bases). The length of the CDR3 is 17 residues. Per germline, CDR1 SGHVS and CDR2 FQNEAQ. V lost 4 bases and J lost 0, with 19 bases in between. DNA for the CDR3: TGTGCCAGCAGCTCACCACGCGGGCAGCGGAGCTCCTACGAGCAGTACTTC. It encodes CASSSPRGQRSSYEQYF.

The chain employs TRBV6-5 and TRBJ2-5; 9 nucleotides align to TRBD2. The CDR3 is made up of 16 amino acids. The J segment lost 5 bases and the V segment lost 2 bases, leaving 9 bases of the junction unmatched. Germline loops: CDR1 MNHEY, CDR2 SVGAGI. The CDR3 here is CASSYRAGGPRETQYF. The CDR3 DNA follows: TGTGCCAGCAGTTACCGGGCGGGAGGGCCAAGGGAGACCCAGTACTTC.

This chain uses TRBV4-2 with TRBJ2-1; D uncertain. V lost 4 bases, J lost 9 bases, and 16 bases lay in between. Germline V lookup: CDR1 LGHNA, CDR2 YNFKEQ. The CDR3 length is 14 residues. In nucleotides, the CDR3 is TGTGCCAGCAGCCTTAGACCCGGCGAACCTGAGCAGTTCTTC. The encoded protein is CASSLRPGEPEQFF.

This sequence joins TRBV18 and TRBJ2-1, with TRBD1 matching 7 bases. Germline V CDR1 and CDR2: KGHSH, LQKENI. There are 15 residues in the CDR3. The junction had 2 bases not matched to a gene; V was cut back by 0 bases and J by 3 bases. CDR3 sequence: CASSPPGQNYNEQFF. In DNA form, the CDR3 reads TGTGCCAGCTCACCACCGGGACAGAACTACAATGAGCAGTTCTTC.

This clone appeared a single time. The J gene is TRBJ2-3, the V gene TRBV5-6, with 8 nucleotides matching TRBD1. The ends lost 0 bases at V and 5 bases at J; junction bases unmatched: 8. Looked up from germline, CDR1 is SGHDT and CDR2 is YYEEEE. The CDR3 sequence is 16 residues long. CDR3 loop: CASSLERQGFEDTQYF. The CDR3 nucleotides read TGTGCCAGCAGCTTGGAACGACAGGGGTTTGAAGATACGCAGTATTTT.

This clone was found a few times. V is TRBV6-1 and J is TRBJ1-1; TRBD1 aligns across 10 bases. CDR1 is MNHNS and CDR2 is SASEGT in the germline V gene. V dropped 6 bases and J dropped 1; count of bases not matched to a gene: 2. The CDR3 loop spans 14 amino acids. The chain's CDR3 is CASSGTGANTEAFF. CDR3 in DNA: TGTGCCAGCAGCGGGACAGGGGCGAACACTGAAGCTTTCTTT.

This chain uses TRBV18 with TRBJ2-1; 8 nucleotides line up with TRBD2. Germline lookup yields CDR1 KGHSH and CDR2 LQKENI. Trimming took 4 bases from V and 0 from J; bases not matched to a gene: 2. The CDR3 covers 15 residues. CDR3 bases: TGTGCCAGCTCACTCACTAGCGGCTCCTACAATGAGCAGTTCTTC. Amino acids: CASSLTSGSYNEQFF.

This clone has only one observation. The rearrangement uses TRBV5-1 and TRBJ2-5; TRBD2 matches at 7 bases. This CDR3 contains 15 residues. Losses at the gene ends were 6 bases for V and 6 bases for J; bases not matched to a gene: 14. The V gene's germline CDR1 is SGHRS and CDR2 YFSETQ. The CDR3 region is CASTKGGGEVQTQYF. CDR3 in DNA: TGCGCCAGCACCAAAGGCGGGGGAGAGGTGCAGACCCAGTACTTC.

DNA of the CDR3: TGTGCCAGCAGCGTAGGAGGGACTAGCGCGATGTACAATGAGCAGTTCTTC. It codes for CASSVGGTSAMYNEQFF. The V call is TRBV9, the J call TRBJ2-1, with TRBD2 matching 10 bases. Germline CDR1 is SGDLS and CDR2 is YYNGEE. The length of the CDR3 is 17 residues. J gave up 4 bases and V 0 bases, and 7 bases lay outside the gene matches.

The V gene is TRBV4-1, the J gene TRBJ2-1; 9 bases agree with TRBD2. Germline CDR1 reads MGHRA; CDR2 reads YSYEKL. After removal of 4 bases from V and 2 bases from J, the junction contained 9 bases not matched to a gene. This CDR3 comprises 17 residues. The CDR3 sequence: CASSLRGVAGAYNEQFF. Written as DNA, the CDR3 is TGCGCCAGCAGCCTCCGCGGGGTAGCGGGAGCCTACAATGAGCAGTTCTTC.

The J gene is TRBJ1-5, the V gene TRBV19; 7 bases align to TRBD1. CDR3 size: 17 residues. Germline V gene lookup returns CDR1 LNHDA and CDR2 SQIVND (reference sequence). Germline trimming cut 2 bases from V and 0 bases from J; bases unmatched to any gene: 7. The CDR3 loop is CASSISGTAYSNQPQHF. CDR3 DNA: TGTGCCAGTAGTATATCGGGGACAGCATATAGCAATCAGCCCCAGCATTTT.